One sample yielded the 31 T cell receptor beta chains listed below, sequenced in a study of cytomegalovirus exposure and HLA in healthy donors. Both 60 Vbeta primers and 13 Jbeta primers went into the PCR. Generated by immunoSEQ multiplex PCR, the TCRdb table keeps only in-frame clones and is missing some. Here the sample spans approximately 140,000 clones, around 80% being singletons. Sample: PBMCs. The source of these receptors is a male donor in good health and CMV-seropositive.

The chain uses TRBV27 and TRBJ1-3; 7 bases line up with TRBD1. Germline assignment: CDR1 MNHEY and CDR2 SMNVEV (reference sequence). V lost 5 bases to trimming and J lost 1 base; unmatched junction nucleotides: 11. The CDR3 is made up of 17 amino acids. This chain's CDR3 is CASSPRQGPSSGNTIYF. For the CDR3, the DNA is TGTGCCAGCAGTCCCCGACAGGGACCCTCATCTGGAAACACCATATATTTT.

The chain has TRBV9 and TRBJ2-3; D gene unclear. Between the trimmed V and J ends, which lost 0 bases and 1 base, there was a span of 9 bases. Germline CDR1 reads SGDLS; CDR2 reads YYNGEE. The CDR3 contains 15 residues. The CDR3 sequence: CASSVGVVGTDTQYF. The DNA of the CDR3 is TGTGCCAGCAGCGTAGGTGTAGTCGGCACAGATACGCAGTATTTT.

Here the CDR3 reads CATSREVREPHYEQYF. Here the CDR3 DNA reads TGTGCCACCAGCAGAGAAGTGCGGGAGCCCCACTACGAGCAGTACTTC. This chain links TRBV15 with TRBJ2-7; 7 bases are shared with TRBD2. Germline V gene data show CDR1 as LNHNV and CDR2 as YYDKDF (reference sequence). The CDR3 is 16 residues long. The trim removed 0 bases at V and 3 bases at J, leaving 8 bases unmatched.

The chain is built from TRBV14 and TRBJ1-1, with D hard to call. The CDR3 runs 14 residues. Germline-derived CDR1 and CDR2 are SGHDN and FVKESK. The V end was cut by 1 base, the J end by 1 base, with 7 bases between. The CDR3 spells CASSQGGQNTEAFF. CDR3 nucleotide sequence: TGTGCCAGCAGCCAAGGTGGGCAGAACACTGAAGCTTTCTTT.

The rearrangement links TRBV7-9 to TRBJ2-1, with a possible D match to TRBD1 (7 bases). This CDR3 has 12 amino acids. Between the trimmed V and J ends, which lost 5 bases and 10 bases, there was a span of 12 bases. The germline V gene encodes CDR1 SEHNR and CDR2 FQNEAQ (reference sequence). The chain's CDR3 is CASSPGDREQFF. The CDR3 DNA reads TGTGCCAGCAGCCCGGGGGACAGAGAGCAGTTCTTC.

J is TRBJ1-1 and V is TRBV5-6; no firm D call. V lost 4 bases and J 8 bases, leaving 15 bases between the germline ends. Germline loops: CDR1 SGHDT, CDR2 YYEEEE. The CDR3 runs 13 residues. This CDR3 reads CASSEGGWGEAFF. CDR3 in DNA: TGTGCCAGCAGCGAGGGTGGTTGGGGAGAAGCTTTCTTT.

CDR3 in DNA: TGTGCCAGCAGCCAAGTTCAGGGGGCCGGGACAGATACGCAGTATTTT. Protein product: CASSQVQGAGTDTQYF. V gene TRBV14 combines with J gene TRBJ2-3, with TRBD1 identical over 8 bases. Germline lookup yields CDR1 SGHDN and CDR2 FVKESK. V gave up 1 base and J gave up 3 bases; unmatched junction bases: 6. The length of the CDR3 is 16 residues.

The rearrangement uses TRBV11-2 and TRBJ1-1, with 7 bases matching TRBD1. The CDR3 runs 15 residues. CDR1 is SGHAT and CDR2 is FQNNGV in the germline V gene. Trimming at V came to 3 bases and at J to 1 base, leaving 5 bases not matched to a gene. The CDR3 loop reads CASSLRTGANTEAFF. In DNA, the CDR3 is TGTGCCAGCAGCTTGCGGACAGGAGCGAACACTGAAGCTTTCTTT.

The gene calls are TRBV25-1 and TRBJ1-6, with D perhaps matching TRBD1 (5 bases). Trimming cost V 6 bases and J 3 bases, with 9 bases left between them. The length of the CDR3 is 14 residues. Germline CDR1 is MGHDK and CDR2 is SYGVNS. The CDR3 sequence: CASRQEYYNSPLHF. CDR3 DNA sequence: TGTGCCAGCAGACAGGAGTACTATAATTCACCCCTCCACTTT.

This clone occurred once. Compared with germline, one end of the junction differs, possibly owing to a read error. V is TRBV7-9 and J is TRBJ2-3, with no clear D. The CDR3 consists of 17 residues. Looked up from germline, CDR1 is SEHNR and CDR2 is FQNEAQ (reference sequence). CDR3 coding DNA: TGTTCCAGCAGTAGCCCAGCGTACCAAACTCCCTCAGATACGCAGTATTTT. Translated, it gives CSSSSPAYQTPSDTQYF.

The chain has TRBV6-6 and TRBJ2-7; 9 nucleotides align to TRBD2. The V gene end was trimmed by 7 bases and the J gene end by 4 bases; junction bases not matched to a gene: 5. CDR3 length: 13 amino acids. Germline V gene lookup returns CDR1 MNHNY and CDR2 SVGAGI (reference sequence). CDR3: CASMSGGLYEQYF. The CDR3 bases are TGTGCCAGCATGAGCGGGGGGTTATACGAGCAGTACTTC.

This chain connects TRBV27 to TRBJ2-3, with TRBD1 as a possible D gene (6 bases). The CDR3 loop spans 15 amino acids. Trimming cost V 5 bases and J 2 bases, with 14 bases left between them. Germline CDR1 is MNHEY and CDR2 is SMNVEV (reference sequence). For the CDR3, the DNA is TGTGCCAGCAGTCCTACAGGGATCGTCACAGATACGCAGTATTTT. This codes for CASSPTGIVTDTQYF.

V and J are TRBV11-1 and TRBJ1-2; D remains ambiguous. From germline, CDR1 is SGHAT and CDR2 FQDESV (reference sequence). Trimming took 2 bases from V and 5 from J, leaving 15 bases between them. This CDR3 region has 15 residues. The CDR3 coding sequence is TGTGCCAGCAGCTTAACAGAGACCTCCCCGTATGGCTACACCTTC. Encoded protein: CASSLTETSPYGYTF.

The chain couples TRBV28 to TRBJ1-5; D perhaps matches TRBD1 (5 bases). The length of the CDR3 is 15 residues. CDR1 is MDHEN, CDR2 SYDVKM, per germline. The V end was cut by 6 bases, the J end by 4 bases, with 16 bases between. The CDR3 sequence is CASSLSREVNQPQHF. In nucleotides, the CDR3 is TGTGCCAGCAGCTTAAGCAGGGAGGTGAATCAGCCCCAGCATTTT.

This clone was seen only a few times. The chain combines TRBV5-1 with TRBJ1-4, with a weak D call TRBD1 (5 bases). Looked up from germline, CDR1 is SGHRS and CDR2 is YFSETQ. The germline V and J ends were trimmed by 7 bases and 1 base, with 11 bases remaining between them. This CDR3 is built from 14 residues. The CDR3 bases are TGCGCCAGCGCCGACAGCCTAACTAATGAAAAACTGTTTTTT. This codes for CASADSLTNEKLFF.

This sequence joins TRBV4-1 and TRBJ1-1; D unresolved. Germline CDR1 is MGHRA and CDR2 is YSYEKL. The CDR3 is 15 residues long. Between the trimmed V and J ends, which lost 1 base and 3 bases, there was a span of 12 bases. Here the CDR3 DNA reads TGCGCCAGCAGCCAAGTCAACTTGGAGGACACTGAAGCTTTCTTT. This codes for CASSQVNLEDTEAFF.

The chain has TRBV6-1 and TRBJ1-2; D is perhaps TRBD1 (5 bases). Per germline, CDR1 MNHNS and CDR2 SASEGT. The V end lost 4 bases, the J end lost 5 bases, and 17 bases lay between the germline ends. The CDR3 has 15 residues. The CDR3 region is CASSGRQGESYGYTF. CDR3 nucleotide sequence: TGTGCCAGCAGTGGGCGTCAGGGTGAGAGTTATGGCTACACCTTC.

The chain links TRBV5-8 to TRBJ1-5, with D tentatively TRBD1 (6 bases). V lost 3 bases and J lost 8, with 15 bases in between. This CDR3 is 14 amino acids long. Germline lookup yields CDR1 SGHTS and CDR2 YDEGEE. The CDR3 bases are TGTGCCAGCAGCTCGACAGGAGAAGGTGAGCCCCAGCATTTT. Its translation is CASSSTGEGEPQHF.

Concerning this clone: One junction end disagrees with the germline gene, perhaps due to a read error. The identical CDR3 is also encoded by other nucleotide sequences in the sample. The chain links TRBV30 to TRBJ1-1; D remains ambiguous. CDR1 GTSNPN and CDR2 SVGIG come from the germline V gene (reference sequence). This CDR3 region has 13 residues. CDR3 amino acids: CAWSYGVRTEAFF. As DNA, the CDR3 is TGTGCCTGGAGTTACGGGGTGCGGACTGAAGCTTTCTTC.

V gene TRBV7-9 combines with J gene TRBJ2-5, with D possibly being TRBD2 (7 bases). Trimming took off 6 bases at V and 1 base at J, with 15 bases between the two ends. Germline CDR1 SEHNR, CDR2 FQNEAQ (reference sequence). This CDR3 has 15 residues. The CDR3 sequence is CASRDTRGAQETQYF. The DNA for the CDR3 is TGTGCCAGCAGGGACACCCGGGGGGCCCAAGAGACCCAGTACTTC.

The chain joins TRBV7-3 to TRBJ2-2; the D gene is possibly TRBD2 (5 bases). Trimming pared 1 base from V and 7 bases from J, leaving 19 bases between. The CDR3 contains 17 residues. CDR1 is SGHTA, CDR2 FQGTGA, per germline. The CDR3 region has the DNA TGTGCCAGCAGCTTAAACCCTAGGAGTAGCCGGGGCGGGGAGCTGTTTTTT. This translates into CASSLNPRSSRGGELFF.

V gene TRBV18 combines with J gene TRBJ2-5; a possible D gene is TRBD1 (6 bases). The J call may be incorrect, as the DNA end agrees better with TRBJ2-7. The CDR3 has 15 amino acids. Germline CDR1 and CDR2: KGHSH and LQKENI. CDR3 loop: CASSPGPGPGVEQYF. DNA for the CDR3: TGTGCCAGCTCACCGGGGCCGGGCCCAGGGGTCGAGCAGTACTTC.

The table lists this clone with a count of one. The chain recombines TRBV29-1 with TRBJ2-1, with D uncertain. The CDR3 has 14 amino acids. Per the germline V gene, CDR1 is SQVTM and CDR2 is ANQGSEA. V was pared by 3 bases and J by 7 bases, with 16 bases between. CDR3: CSVDKPPRANEQFF. DNA of the CDR3: TGCAGCGTTGACAAGCCACCGAGAGCAAATGAGCAGTTCTTC.

In its sample, this clone was seen a few times. The chain is built from TRBV28 and TRBJ2-7; 8 nucleotides agree with TRBD1. CDR3 length: 15 residues. Germline V CDR1 and CDR2: MDHEN, SYDVKM. The ends lost 3 bases at V and 0 bases at J; junction bases unmatched: 4. In DNA form, the CDR3 reads TGTGCCAGCAGTTTTGGACAGGGAGGCTCCTACGAGCAGTACTTC. It is translated as CASSFGQGGSYEQYF.

The CDR3 reads CASSQGSGVRYEQYF. The CDR3 region has the DNA TGCGCCAGCAGCCAGGGAAGCGGGGTGAGGTACGAGCAGTACTTC. V is TRBV4-1 and J is TRBJ2-7; 7 positions match TRBD2. The germline CDR1 and CDR2 sequences are MGHRA and YSYEKL. The CDR3 spans 15 residues. V was pared by 3 bases and J by 4 bases, with 9 bases of the junction left unmatched.

There are a few counts of this clone. This sequence joins TRBV27 and TRBJ1-2; 7 nucleotides align to TRBD1. The CDR3 has 15 residues. Germline CDR1 and CDR2: MNHEY and SMNVEV (reference sequence). Unmatched junction bases numbered 8, after V lost 6 bases and J lost 1 base. Here the CDR3 DNA reads TGTGCCAGCAGGGATCAGACAGGGAATAACTATGGCTACACCTTC. Residues: CASRDQTGNNYGYTF.

The chain has TRBV28 and TRBJ2-5, with TRBD2 identical over 9 bases. Germline-derived CDR1 and CDR2 are MDHEN and SYDVKM. With V trimmed by 7 bases and J by 1 base, 13 bases remained unmatched. This CDR3 has 17 amino acids. CDR3 protein: CASTLRGASGTQETQYF. In DNA form, the CDR3 reads TGTGCCAGCACCTTACGAGGGGCTAGCGGGACCCAAGAGACCCAGTACTTC.

The chain has TRBV11-2 and TRBJ2-2; 8 nucleotides line up with TRBD2. V shed 5 bases, J shed 5 bases, and the junction held 7 bases outside the gene matches. This CDR3 contains 15 residues. From germline, CDR1 is SGHAT and CDR2 FQNNGV. The CDR3 here is CASSHVAGKTGELFF. In nucleotides, the CDR3 is TGTGCCAGCAGCCATGTAGCGGGAAAAACCGGGGAGCTGTTTTTT.

The rearrangement links TRBV6-4 to TRBJ2-2, with a tentative D call TRBD1 (6 bases). The CDR3 has 14 residues. Germline CDR1 is MRHNA and CDR2 is SNTAGT. V was cut by 6 bases and J by 4 bases, with 12 bases left in between. The CDR3 DNA is TGTGCCAGCAGGGGGGCAGGGGCCACCGGGGAGCTGTTTTTT. Amino acid sequence: CASRGAGATGELFF.

The chain links TRBV14 to TRBJ2-3; the D is unclear. This CDR3 has 12 amino acids. Germline V gives CDR1 SGHDN, CDR2 FVKESK. V shed 4 bases and J shed 6 bases, with 8 bases lying between them. In DNA, the CDR3 is TGTGCCAGCAGCCCAAATCCCGATACGCAGTATTTT. It translates to CASSPNPDTQYF.

The CDR3 DNA is TGTGCCAGCAGCTTAATTTCCGGAGGGTACCAAGAGACCCAGTACTTC. Translated, it gives CASSLISGGYQETQYF. The J gene is TRBJ2-5, the V gene TRBV11-2, with a possible D match to TRBD2 (6 bases). CDR3 size: 16 residues. Germline V gene data show CDR1 as SGHAT and CDR2 as FQNNGV. V gave up 2 bases and J gave up 0 bases, with 13 bases separating them.